This TCR beta chain was recovered during a study of blood T cells in healthy people across ages. Study conclusions and caveats: For the donors, CMV status was unknown and possibly confounded expanded clonotype changes. TCR beta diversity correlated strongly with naive T cell percentage. The authors considered diversity estimates from one million T cells to be underestimates. Greater diversity and more naive CD4+ cells were seen in long-lived donors than in aged donors.

Worth noting for this clonotype: Antigen specificity is unknown.

Between the trimmed V and J ends, which lost 1 base and 2 bases, there was a span of 9 bases. The CDR3 is made up of 15 amino acids. Germline V gene sequence: CDR1 LGHNT, CDR2 FRNRAP. Combining a sample-barcoded 5' primer with a J-beta primer mix, a second PCR ran for 7 to 11 cycles. TCRdb re-derived calls from the 5' RACE reads in MiXCR, one entry per CDR3 protein. The sample includes hundreds of thousands of distinct CDR3 sequences, roughly three fifths seen only once; the top ten take roughly 24%. The sample consisted of blood. This TCR was sampled from a middle-aged man in good health. V is TRBV12-5 and J is TRBJ2-1, with no clear D. In DNA, the CDR3 is TGTGCTAGTGGTTTGGGAATCGGAACCTACAATGAGCAGTTCTTC. Translation: CASGLGIGTYNEQFF.